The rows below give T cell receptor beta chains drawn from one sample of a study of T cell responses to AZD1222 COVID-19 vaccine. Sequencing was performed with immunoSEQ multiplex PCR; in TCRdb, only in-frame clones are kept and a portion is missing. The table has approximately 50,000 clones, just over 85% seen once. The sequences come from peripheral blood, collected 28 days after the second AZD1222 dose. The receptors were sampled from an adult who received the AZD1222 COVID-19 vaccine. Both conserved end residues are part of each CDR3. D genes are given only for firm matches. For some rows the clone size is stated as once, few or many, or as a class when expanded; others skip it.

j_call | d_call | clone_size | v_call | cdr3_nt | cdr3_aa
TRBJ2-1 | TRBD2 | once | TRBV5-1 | TGCGCCAGCAGCTTGGCCCCCTTAGCGGGGGCTTACAATGAGCAGTTCTTC | CASSLAPLAGAYNEQFF
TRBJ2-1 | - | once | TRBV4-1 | TGCGCCAGCAGCCAAAATTTGGGAGGCGGGTTTGAGCAGTTCTTC | CASSQNLGGGFEQFF
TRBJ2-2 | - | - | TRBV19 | - | CASSSRQGGTPGSCFF
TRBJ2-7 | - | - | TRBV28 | TGTGCCAGCAGCTCGTGGGGAGGGGGGATCTACGAGCAGTACTTC | CASSSWGGGIYEQYF
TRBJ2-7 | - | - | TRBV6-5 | TGTGCCAGCAAGGGGGGCCTTACCCACGAGCAGTACTTC | CASKGGLTHEQYF
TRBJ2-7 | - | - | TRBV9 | TGTGCCAGCGGTCGAGACGGGGCAGGGAGAGAGGACGAGCAGTACTTC | CASGRDGAGREDEQYF
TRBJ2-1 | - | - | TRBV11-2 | TGTGCCAGCAGCTTAGACCCTTTCCCCAATGAGCAGTTCTTC | CASSLDPFPNEQFF
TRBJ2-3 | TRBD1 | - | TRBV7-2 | TGTGCCAGCAGCTTAGGGACAGGGACAGATACGCAGTATTTT | CASSLGTGTDTQYF
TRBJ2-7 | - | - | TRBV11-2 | TGTGCCAGCAGCTCTCAGGGCCACCCCTCCTACGAGCAGTACTTC | CASSSQGHPSYEQYF
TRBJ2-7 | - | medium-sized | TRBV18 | TGTGCCAGCTCACCGGGGGTCGAGCAGTACTTC | CASSPGVEQYF
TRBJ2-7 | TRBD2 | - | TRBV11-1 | TGTGCCAGCAGTCCTAGCGGGAGGGCCGGGGAGCAGTACTTC | CASSPSGRAGEQYF
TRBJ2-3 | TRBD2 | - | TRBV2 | TGTGCCAGCAGGTCCTTTGGGGAGGGTAGGACAGATACGCAGTATTTT | CASRSFGEGRTDTQYF
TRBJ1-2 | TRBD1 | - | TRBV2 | TGTGCCAGCAGAGCGACAGGGGGCAACTATGGCTACACCTTC | CASRATGGNYGYTF
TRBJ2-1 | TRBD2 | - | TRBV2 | TGTGCCAGCAGTGAAGGAGGAGGCGGGAGGGCCAGAAATGAGCAGTTCTTC | CASSEGGGGRARNEQFF
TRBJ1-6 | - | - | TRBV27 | TGTGCCAGCAGTTTATCCCCTAGGGGGGGTAATTCACCCCTCCACTTT | CASSLSPRGGNSPLHF
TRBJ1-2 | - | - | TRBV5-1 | TGCGCCAGCAGCGGTTACGCGGGACTCAACTATGGCTACACCTTC | CASSGYAGLNYGYTF
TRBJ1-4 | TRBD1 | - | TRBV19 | TGTGCCAGTAGTTCGGGACAGGGTAATGAAAAACTGTTTTTT | CASSSGQGNEKLFF
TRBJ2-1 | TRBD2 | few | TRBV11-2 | TGTGCCAGCAGCTCCGGGACTAGCTCGGATGAGCAGTTCTTC | CASSSGTSSDEQFF
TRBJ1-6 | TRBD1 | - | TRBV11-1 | TGTGCCAGCAGCGGCGGACAGGGGAAGAATTCACCCCTCCACTTT | CASSGGQGKNSPLHF
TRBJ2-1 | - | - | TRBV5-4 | TGTGCCAGCAGCTTGACTGATGAGCAGTTCTTC | CASSLTDEQFF
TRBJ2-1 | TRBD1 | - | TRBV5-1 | TGCGCCAGCAGCTGGACAGGGGTCCTCTCCTACAATGAGCAGTTCTTC | CASSWTGVLSYNEQFF
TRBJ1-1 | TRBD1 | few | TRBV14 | TGTGCCAGCAGCCAAGGGACAGGGGGCAGACGAGCTTTCTTT | CASSQGTGGRRAFF
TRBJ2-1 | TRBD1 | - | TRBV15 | TGTGCCACCAGCAGACAGGGGGCTTACAATGAGCAGTTCTTC | CATSRQGAYNEQFF
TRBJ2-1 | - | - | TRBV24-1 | TGTGCCACCAGTGAACTAGGAAATGAGCAGTTCTTC | CATSELGNEQFF
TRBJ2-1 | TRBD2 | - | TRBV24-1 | TGTGCCACCAGTGATTCTGCCCCCATTAGCGGGAGTAAAGGATCCTACAATGAGCAGTTCTTC | CATSDSAPISGSKGSYNEQFF
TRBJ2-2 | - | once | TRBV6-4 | TGTGCCAGCAGACCTTTCTCTGGGGCCACCGGGGAGCTGTTTTTT | CASRPFSGATGELFF
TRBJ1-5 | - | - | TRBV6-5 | TGTGCCAGCACCCTTGGGGGTTTTAGCAATCAGCCCCAGCATTTT | CASTLGGFSNQPQHF
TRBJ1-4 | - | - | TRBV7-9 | TGTGCCAGCAGCTTTGGGGACACTTACTCTGAAAAACTGTTTTTT | CASSFGDTYSEKLFF
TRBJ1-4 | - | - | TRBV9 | TGTGCCAGCAGCCCGACCTATTCGGCAACTAATGAAAAACTGTTTTTT | CASSPTYSATNEKLFF
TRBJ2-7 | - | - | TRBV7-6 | TGTGCCAGCAGCTTAGGCGGCCGGGTGGATGACTCCTACGAGCAGTACTTC | CASSLGGRVDDSYEQYF
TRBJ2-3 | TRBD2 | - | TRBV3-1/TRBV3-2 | TGTGCCAGCAGCCAAAATACCCCAGGACTAGTCGCGCAGTATTTT | CASSQNTPGLVAQYF
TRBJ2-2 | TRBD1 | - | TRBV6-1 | TGTGCCAGCAGTCCGGGACAGGGGGCAACCGGGGAGCTGTTTTTT | CASSPGQGATGELFF
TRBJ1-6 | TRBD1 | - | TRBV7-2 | TGTGCCAGCAGCGAACGGACAGGGGTAGTGTCACCCCTCCACTTT | CASSERTGVVSPLHF
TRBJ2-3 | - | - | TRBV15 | TGTGCCACCAGCAATTTTCGGGGCGCAGATACGCAGTATTTT | CATSNFRGADTQYF
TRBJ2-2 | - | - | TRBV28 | TGTGCCAGCAGTTTACTGGGTTCGCGGTCTACCGGGGAGCTGTTTTTT | CASSLLGSRSTGELFF
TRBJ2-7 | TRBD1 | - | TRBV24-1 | TGTGCCACCAGTGAAGGGACAGCCACCTACGAGCAGTACTTC | CATSEGTATYEQYF
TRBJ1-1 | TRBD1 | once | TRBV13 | TGTGCCAGCAGCTTAAAAACCTGGGGACAGATGAACACTGAAGCTTTCTTT | CASSLKTWGQMNTEAFF
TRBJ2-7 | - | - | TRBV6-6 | TGTGCCAGCAGTTACTCGGGCCCTTTTTCCTACGAGCAGTACTTC | CASSYSGPFSYEQYF
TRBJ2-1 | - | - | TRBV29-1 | TGCAGCGTCCCTTACGGCGGGATAGGGGTCCAGGCTGAGCAGTTCTTC | CSVPYGGIGVQAEQFF